The 13 T cell receptor beta chains reported below all come from one sample, sequenced in a study of blood T cell repertoires in COVID-19. TCRdb's table, derived via immunoSEQ multiplex PCR, lists solely in-frame clones and lacks some. The table has tens of thousands of clones, approximately 86% seen once. The sample was peripheral blood. Receptor source: a woman aged 50 to 60 with acute or convalescent COVID-19.

This rearrangement joins TRBV2 to TRBJ2-1, with 8 positions matching TRBD2. V shed 11 bases and J 8 bases; nucleotides not matched to a gene: 14. This CDR3 contains 14 residues. Germline lookup yields CDR1 SNHLY and CDR2 FYNNEI. The CDR3 DNA is TGTGCCGGCCGCTCCGCGGGGGGCTGGGATGAGCAGTTCTTC. Amino acid sequence: CAGRSAGGWDEQFF. Looking up the rest from reference TRBV2 and TRBJ2-1 gives the full variable domain: EPEVTQTPSHQVTQMGQEVILRCVPISNHLYFYWYRQILGQKVEFLVSFYNNEISEKSEIFDDQFSVERPDGSNFTLKIRSTKLEDSAMYFCAGRSAGGWDEQFFGPGTRLTVL.

V gene TRBV4-2 combines with J gene TRBJ1-2, with 7 bases matching TRBD1. Germline lookup yields CDR1 LGHNA and CDR2 YNFKEQ. This CDR3 is built from 15 residues. The junction had 11 bases not matched to a gene; V was cut back by 6 bases and J by 4 bases. The DNA of the CDR3 is TGTGCCAGCAGACCAACACGGACAGGCACCTATGGCTACACCTTC. Translated, it gives CASRPTRTGTYGYTF.

Note on this clone: Germline is not matched at one junction end, which may reflect a read error. The chain is built from TRBV7-3 and TRBJ2-2, with D tentatively TRBD2 (5 bases). This CDR3 comprises 17 residues. Germline V gives CDR1 SGHTA, CDR2 FQGTGA. This chain's CDR3 is CASSFYPPTADHRGAVF. The DNA of the CDR3 is TGTGCCAGCAGCTTTTATCCGCCTACAGCCGACCACCGGGGAGCTGTTTTT.

This clone was counted only a few times. This sequence joins TRBV30 and TRBJ1-6, with D unclear. In germline, CDR1 is GTSNPN, CDR2 SVGIG (reference sequence). V was trimmed by 4 bases and J by 10 bases, leaving 17 bases between them. CDR3 length: 14 residues. The CDR3 sequence is CAWIASGFGSPLHF. The CDR3 coding sequence is TGTGCCTGGATTGCTTCGGGATTCGGGTCACCCCTCCACTTT. Full variable domain (outside the CDR3, taken from reference TRBV30 and TRBJ1-6): SQTIHQWPATLVQPVGSPLSLECTVEGTSNPNLYWYRQAAGRGLQLLFYSVGIGQISSEVPQNLSASRPQDRQFILSSKKLLLSDSGFYLCAWIASGFGSPLHFGNGTRLTVT.

This chain links TRBV7-9 with TRBJ2-7; TRBD2 is a possible D gene (5 bases). The CDR3 runs 12 residues. Trimming pared 5 bases from V and 3 bases from J, leaving 8 bases between. Germline V lookup: CDR1 SEHNR, CDR2 FQNEAQ (reference sequence). The CDR3 sequence: CASSPEGYEQYF. In nucleotides, the CDR3 is TGTGCCAGCAGCCCAGAGGGCTACGAGCAGTACTTC.

This CDR3 reads CASRLEDRLSDTQYF. DNA for the CDR3: TGTGCCAGCAGACTAGAGGACAGATTATCAGATACGCAGTATTTT. The chain carries TRBV28 and TRBJ2-3, with D maybe TRBD1 (6 bases). Germline CDR1 MDHEN, CDR2 SYDVKM. This CDR3 is built from 15 residues. The V gene lost 6 bases and the J gene lost 4 bases, with 17 bases spanning the gap. The full variable domain, with the rest looked up from reference TRBV28 and TRBJ2-3, is DVKVTQSSRYLVKRTGEKVFLECVQDMDHENMFWYRQDPGLGLRLIYFSYDVKMKEKGDIPEGYSVSREKKERFSLILESASTNQTSMYLCASRLEDRLSDTQYFGPGTRLTVL.

The chain recombines TRBV4-1 with TRBJ2-3, with a possible D match to TRBD2 (6 bases). Germline V gene data show CDR1 as MGHRA and CDR2 as YSYEKL. Trimming removed 2 bases at V and 2 bases at J, with 11 bases between. The CDR3 sequence is 15 residues long. The CDR3 region is CASSQRGGNTDTQYF. The DNA of the CDR3 is TGCGCCAGCAGCCAACGGGGCGGGAACACAGATACGCAGTATTTT.

The chain combines TRBV27 with TRBJ2-1; 7 positions agree with TRBD1. V lost 6 bases, J lost 9 bases, and 14 bases stayed unmatched. Germline V gene data show CDR1 as MNHEY and CDR2 as SMNVEV (reference sequence). This CDR3 region has 15 residues. The CDR3: CASSPQGPGLGEQFF. The DNA of the CDR3 is TGTGCCAGCAGCCCACAGGGGCCGGGCCTCGGTGAGCAGTTCTTC.

The chain has TRBV5-4 and TRBJ1-5, with D tentatively TRBD1 (5 bases). This CDR3 has 15 residues. V dropped 1 base and J dropped 2 bases, with 10 bases sitting between them. The germline V gene has CDR1 SGHNT and CDR2 YYREEE (reference sequence). The DNA for the CDR3 is TGTGCCAGCAGCTTGTACGGGGGTGGCAATCAGCCCCAGCATTTT. It codes for CASSLYGGGNQPQHF.

This clone was picked up one time. The V call is TRBV11-2, the J call TRBJ1-1, with a tentative D call TRBD1 (5 bases). CDR3 length: 16 amino acids. CDR1 and CDR2 (germline): SGHAT, FQNNGV. The ends were cut back, 5 bases at V and 0 bases at J, with 16 bases in the middle. CDR3 DNA: TGTGCCAGCAGCCCACGGGGGGAGTTACTGAACACTGAAGCTTTCTTT. Amino acids: CASSPRGELLNTEAFF.

This clone appeared a few times. The rearrangement joins TRBV6-5 to TRBJ2-2; D gene ambiguous. V lost 6 bases to trimming and J lost 5 bases, with 10 bases between them. CDR3 length equals 13 residues. Germline V gene lookup returns CDR1 MNHEY and CDR2 SVGAGI. The CDR3 loop reads CASSYTTTGELFF. The CDR3 coding sequence is TGTGCCAGCAGCTACACAACGACCGGGGAGCTGTTTTTT.

The chain recombines TRBV5-1 with TRBJ1-1; TRBD1 agrees at 7 bases. V shed 0 bases, J shed 4 bases, and the junction held 3 bases outside the gene matches. The germline V gene has CDR1 SGHRS and CDR2 YFSETQ. CDR3 length equals 14 residues. CDR3: CASSLGQGSTEAFF. In DNA form, the CDR3 reads TGCGCCAGCAGCTTGGGACAGGGCAGCACTGAAGCTTTCTTT. Variable domain in full (rest from reference TRBV5-1 and TRBJ1-1): KAGVTQTPRYLIKTRGQQVTLSCSPISGHRSVSWYQQTPGQGLQFLFEYFSETQRNKGNFPGRFSGRQFSNSRSEMNVSTLELGDSALYLCASSLGQGSTEAFFGQGTRLTVV.

The genes are TRBV7-3 and TRBJ2-5; 7 nucleotides line up with TRBD2. Germline V gene lookup returns CDR1 SGHTA and CDR2 FQGTGA. CDR3 length: 14 amino acids. J gave up 5 bases and V 4 bases, and 7 bases lay outside the gene matches. CDR3 sequence reads: CASSWGGRRETQYF. The CDR3 DNA follows: TGTGCCAGCAGCTGGGGGGGTCGACGGGAGACCCAGTACTTC. Based on the CDR3 plus reference TRBV7-3 and TRBJ2-5, the full variable domain is GAGVSQTPSNKVTEKGKYVELRCDPISGHTALYWYRQSLGQGPEFLIYFQGTGAADDSGLPNDRFFAVRPEGSVSTLKIQRTERGDSAVYLCASSWGGRRETQYFGPGTRLLVL.